This T cell receptor beta chain was identified in a study of T cells in Graves' hyperthyroidism and ophthalmopathy. The wider study: Specimen type is peripheral blood, collected at initial diagnosis prior to any treatment.

Authors of the study amplified TCR beta CDR3 regions from RNA transcripts. HTBI primers were employed in a first-round RT-PCR of the TCR CDR3. MiXCR was run by TCRdb on the multiplex PCR reads, yielding one entry per CDR3 protein. This table holds 550,000 to 650,000 distinct CDR3 sequences, 13% to 15% found once. The CDR3 totals 17 residues. Germline V gene lookup returns CDR1 SGDLS and CDR2 YYNGEE. V was clipped by 5 bases and J by 2 bases, with 21 bases between them. PBMCs stemmed from over 7.5 ml fresh peripheral blood. Comments on this clonotype: What it binds is not known.

Study-wide results and limits: Onset of ophthalmopathy came a median approximately 6.9 months after the model predicted it. Most clonotypes that expanded in the thyroid above 0.001 also showed up in blood.

The rearrangement joins TRBV9 to TRBJ2-3, with a possible D match to TRBD2 (7 bases). Sample: blood. This TCR came from a woman aged 40 to 50 with Graves' hyperthyroidism. The CDR3 reads CASSARGGIRDTDTQYF. The DNA for the CDR3 is TGTGCCAGCAGTGCTAGGGGGGGCATCCGGGACACAGATACGCAGTATTTT.